The 23 T cell receptor beta chains in this list originate from one sample, sequenced in a study of beta chain features in type 1 diabetes listed by TCRdb under 2018. Study-level results and caveats: In all four CD4+ subsets, TCRB CDR3 length was moderately but significantly shorter in type 1 diabetes patients.

Library generation was performed with the immunoSEQ multiplex PCR assay. The entire amount of isolated RNA was reverse transcribed using the High Capacity cDNA Reverse Transcription Kit, so the sequenced TCRB transcripts were expressed ones. Here the immuneACCESS table is served through TCRdb, limited to in-frame sequences with V and J called. Missing clones are a known gap in these copies; in checked studies unresolved V genes cover under half, and the rest lacks a known reason. This sample lists approximately 57,000 clones; 40% to 65% were detected once. The biggest ten clones account for 2.6% of the sample. Their recognized antigens are unknown. Sequencing was carried out using Tregs from blood. The label giving this sample's cell subset or site can be read as: regulatory CD4+ T cells. The receptors come from a woman aged 40-49 years with type 1 diabetes.

This clone occurred a few times. The chain couples TRBV5-4 to TRBJ1-1; D uncertain. Per the germline V gene, CDR1 is SGHNT and CDR2 is YYREEE (reference sequence). V was cut by 4 bases and J by 4 bases, with 20 bases left in between. The CDR3 consists of 16 residues. CDR3 residues: CASSDYITVISTEAFF. For the CDR3, the DNA is TGTGCCAGCAGCGACTATATCACCGTTATCTCCACTGAAGCTTTCTTT.

V gene TRBV18 combines with J gene TRBJ2-5; 11 bases line up with TRBD2. This CDR3 has 15 amino acids. The junction had 0 bases not matched to a gene; V was cut back by 3 bases and J by 0 bases. Germline loops: CDR1 KGHSH, CDR2 LQKENI. The CDR3 loop reads CASSPGLADQETQYF. Written as DNA, the CDR3 is TGTGCCAGCTCACCGGGACTAGCGGACCAAGAGACCCAGTACTTC.

The V call is TRBV6-5, the J call TRBJ1-5, with 8 positions matching TRBD1. J was trimmed by 5 bases and V by 6 bases; bases with no gene match: 0. The CDR3 consists of 12 residues. The germline gives CDR1 MNHEY, CDR2 SVGAGI. The chain's CDR3 is CASRQGDQPQHF. The CDR3 nucleotides read TGTGCCAGCAGACAGGGGGATCAGCCCCAGCATTTT.

J is TRBJ2-2 and V is TRBV27; 7 bases fit TRBD1. Germline CDR1 and CDR2: MNHEY and SMNVEV (reference sequence). With V trimmed by 6 bases and J by 5 bases, 9 bases remained unmatched. CDR3 length equals 15 residues. CDR3 residues: CASRDTGAGTGELFF. The CDR3 bases are TGTGCCAGCAGAGATACAGGGGCTGGTACCGGGGAGCTGTTTTTT.

This clone was counted only a few times. Other DNA sequences in this sample translate to the same CDR3. The chain uses TRBV18 and TRBJ1-5; the match to TRBD1 covers 7 bases. The germline CDR1 and CDR2 sequences are KGHSH and LQKENI. J was trimmed by 4 bases and V by 3 bases; bases with no gene match: 0. The CDR3 totals 13 residues. The CDR3 bases are TGTGCCAGCTCACCGGGACAGAATCAGCCCCAGCATTTT. Its translation is CASSPGQNQPQHF.

The chain is built from TRBV28 and TRBJ1-1; D possibly corresponds to TRBD1 (6 bases). Germline lookup yields CDR1 MDHEN and CDR2 SYDVKM. The CDR3 spans 16 residues. Trimming took 2 bases from V and 1 from J, leaving 14 bases between them. In DNA, the CDR3 is TGTGCCAGCAGTTTACCCAGGGGCGGAGGGAACACTGAAGCTTTCTTT. Its protein product is CASSLPRGGGNTEAFF.

This chain joins TRBV6-5 and TRBJ1-4; TRBD1 aligns across 8 bases. The V gene end was trimmed by 6 bases and the J gene end by 8 bases; junction bases not matched to a gene: 5. The CDR3 totals 13 residues. From germline, CDR1 is MNHEY and CDR2 SVGAGI. CDR3 region: CASRQGVGEKLFF. DNA for the CDR3: TGTGCCAGCAGACAGGGGGTTGGGGAAAAACTGTTTTTT.

The genes are TRBV7-9 and TRBJ1-6; D unresolved. V shed 0 bases and J shed 7 bases, with 13 bases lying between them. The V gene's germline CDR1 is SEHNR and CDR2 FQNEAQ (reference sequence). This CDR3 contains 16 residues. For the CDR3, the DNA is TGTGCCAGCAGCTTAGCCCAGGCCTTCCACAATTCACCCCTCCACTTT. This translates into CASSLAQAFHNSPLHF.

Only a few counts were recorded for this clone. V is TRBV4-2 and J is TRBJ1-5, with unresolved D. Trimming removed 1 base at V and 3 bases at J, with 13 bases between. Looked up from germline, CDR1 is LGHNA and CDR2 is YNFKEQ. CDR3 length equals 16 residues. CDR3 nucleotides: TGTGCCAGCAGCCAAGGGGAAGCGGTTTTCAATCAGCCCCAGCATTTT. Its protein is CASSQGEAVFNQPQHF.

The chain joins TRBV6-1 to TRBJ1-2, with TRBD1 identical over 8 bases. Trimming at V came to 6 bases and at J to 7 bases, leaving 10 bases not matched to a gene. The CDR3 has 14 residues. Germline V gene data show CDR1 as MNHNS and CDR2 as SASEGT. CDR3 DNA sequence: TGTGCCAGCAGCCCGGGACAGGACCTCGGTGGCTACACCTTC. Its translation: CASSPGQDLGGYTF.

Only a few counts were recorded for this clone. This sequence joins TRBV5-1 and TRBJ2-2; no clear D. Germline V gene sequence: CDR1 SGHRS, CDR2 YFSETQ. V was cut by 0 bases and J by 0 bases, with 6 bases left in between. This CDR3 comprises 15 residues. The CDR3: CASSLGSSNTGELFF. The CDR3 DNA sequence: TGCGCCAGCAGCTTGGGGAGTTCGAACACCGGGGAGCTGTTTTTT.

Notes on this clone: Compared with germline, one end of the junction differs, possibly owing to a read error. The chain employs TRBV7-7 and TRBJ2-5, with 7 bases lining up with TRBD1. This CDR3 region has 15 residues. CDR1 and CDR2 from the germline V gene are SSHAT and FNYEAQ (reference sequence). This CDR3 reads CASSVGTVYQETQYF. The CDR3, as DNA: TGTGCTAGCAGCGTCGGGACAGTGTACCAAGAGACCCAGTACTTC. Together with reference TRBV7-7 and TRBJ2-5, the CDR3 gives the full variable domain: GAGVSQSPRYKVTKRGQDVTLRCDPISSHATLYWYQQALGQGPEFLTYFNYEAQPDKSGLPSDRFSAERPEGSISTLTIQRTEQRDSAMYRCASSVGTVYQETQYFGPGTRLLVL.

This clone is medium-sized (0.01 to 0.1%) by share. The J gene is TRBJ1-1, the V gene TRBV7-2; 9 bases are a match to TRBD1. This CDR3 contains 14 residues. Germline V CDR1 and CDR2: SGHTA, FQGNSA. Trimming took 5 bases from V and 4 from J; bases not matched to a gene: 5. CDR3 nucleotide sequence: TGTGCCAGCAGCGGCCGACAGGGGGGCACTGAAGCTTTCTTT. It yields the protein CASSGRQGGTEAFF.

This clone was picked up a small number of times. The chain uses TRBV7-6 and TRBJ2-1; 9 bases align to TRBD2. Looked up from germline, CDR1 is SGHVS and CDR2 is FNYEAQ. Unmatched junction bases numbered 7, after V lost 5 bases and J lost 2 bases. The CDR3 has 16 residues. The CDR3: CASSRSGSTPYNEQFF. DNA for the CDR3: TGTGCCAGCAGCCGTAGCGGGAGTACCCCCTACAATGAGCAGTTCTTC.

The chain recombines TRBV28 with TRBJ2-7, with 8 positions matching TRBD1. V lost 4 bases, J lost 5 bases, and 10 bases stayed unmatched. The CDR3 length is 15 residues. In germline, CDR1 is MDHEN, CDR2 SYDVKM. The CDR3 spells CASSSMDRVLHEQYF. CDR3 bases: TGTGCCAGCAGTTCAATGGACAGGGTGCTCCACGAGCAGTACTTC.

This chain uses TRBV5-4 with TRBJ2-1; 8 nucleotides match TRBD1. Germline V CDR1 and CDR2: SGHNT, YYREEE (reference sequence). Trimming at V came to 5 bases and at J to 2 bases, leaving 6 bases not matched to a gene. The CDR3 runs to 15 residues. In nucleotides, the CDR3 is TGTGCCAGCAGAACAGGGGGTTTCACCTACAATGAGCAGTTCTTC. Protein: CASRTGGFTYNEQFF.

This clone was found once. The chain has TRBV13 and TRBJ2-5; TRBD1 matches 12 bases. The end of the DNA fits TRBJ2-7 better, so the J call may be wrong. The germline CDR1 and CDR2 sequences are PRHDT and FYEKMQ (reference sequence). The CDR3 sequence is 15 residues long. This CDR3 reads CASSPGTGGGYEQYF. DNA for the CDR3: TGTGCCAGCAGCCCAGGGACAGGGGGCGGGTACGAGCAGTACTTC.

The rearrangement links TRBV18 to TRBJ1-5, with 7 bases lining up with TRBD1. This CDR3 has 15 residues. J lost 6 bases, V lost 3 bases, and 8 bases had no gene match. Germline V gene data show CDR1 as KGHSH and CDR2 as LQKENI. CDR3 sequence: CASSPATGQRQPQHF. CDR3 DNA: TGTGCCAGCTCACCCGCGACAGGGCAACGTCAGCCCCAGCATTTT. The whole variable domain, remainder taken from reference TRBV18 and TRBJ1-5, is NAGVMQNPRHLVRRRGQEARLRCSPMKGHSHVYWYRQLPEEGLKFMVYLQKENIIDESGMPKERFSAEFPKEGPSILRIQQVVRGDSAAYFCASSPATGQRQPQHFGDGTRLSIL.

This clone was found a few times. The chain joins TRBV5-1 to TRBJ2-7; D gene ambiguous. The germline CDR1 and CDR2 sequences are SGHRS and YFSETQ. CDR3 length equals 11 residues. V lost 3 bases and J 7 bases, leaving 8 bases between the germline ends. The CDR3 loop reads CASSSQKEQYF. CDR3 in DNA: TGCGCCAGCAGCTCTCAGAAGGAGCAGTACTTC.

The rearrangement links TRBV5-1 to TRBJ1-2; 8 bases align to TRBD1. Germline assignment: CDR1 SGHRS and CDR2 YFSETQ. Trimming removed 3 bases from V and 2 bases from J; junction bases left unmatched: 0. This CDR3 comprises 13 residues. Here the CDR3 DNA reads TGCGCCAGCAGCTGGGACAGGAACTATGGCTACACCTTC. Protein: CASSWDRNYGYTF.

In this sample, this clone turned up a few times. This sequence joins TRBV28 and TRBJ2-6; 9 bases align to TRBD1. The CDR3 length is 18 residues. Per germline, CDR1 MDHEN and CDR2 SYDVKM. Germline trimming cut 7 bases from V and 0 bases from J; bases unmatched to any gene: 10. The CDR3 protein is CASISAGQGYSGANVLTF. In DNA form, the CDR3 reads TGTGCCAGCATCTCGGCGGGACAGGGATACTCTGGGGCCAACGTCCTGACTTTC.

CDR3 residues: CASSSGQGVIEAFF. DNA of the CDR3: TGCGCCAGCAGCTCGGGACAGGGGGTAATTGAAGCTTTCTTT. The chain uses TRBV5-1 and TRBJ1-1; 11 positions agree with TRBD1. The CDR3 totals 14 residues. V lost 3 bases to trimming and J lost 7 bases; unmatched junction nucleotides: 5. CDR1 SGHRS and CDR2 YFSETQ come from the germline V gene.

A note on this clone: This sample includes further DNA sequences coding for the same CDR3. The chain uses TRBV9 and TRBJ2-1, with TRBD2 identical over 7 bases. The germline gives CDR1 SGDLS, CDR2 YYNGEE. This CDR3 comprises 15 residues. V trimming: 0 bases; J trimming: 1 base; junction bases outside the gene matches: 1. In DNA, the CDR3 is TGTGCCAGCAGCGTAGCGGGAGGTTCCTACAATGAGCAGTTCTTC. Amino acids: CASSVAGGSYNEQFF.